This TCR beta chain was sequenced during a study of Ad26.COV2.S vaccination and SARS-CoV-2 variants. About the study: The donor participated in the COV1001 trial, in its Ad26.COV2.S arm. Study-wide results and limits: Breadth, reportedly substantial, characterized the spike-specific CD8+ and CD4+ T cell responses after vaccination.

As for this clone: What it binds is not known.

CDR1 is SNHLY and CDR2 is FYNNEI in the germline V gene. CDR3 size: 14 residues. V shed 2 bases and J shed 2 bases, with 9 bases lying between them. The treatment denotes: about 20 received Ad26.COV2.S at low or high dose, single or two shots; a few received placebo; per-sample allocation not given. Sampling was done on day 63 after the first vaccine or placebo injection. The individual, an adult aged 18-55 years, was a donor in Boston. Wuhan-strain SARS-CoV-2 spike was expressed by the Ad26 vector that made up the vaccine. Assay: immunoSEQ multiplex PCR; the TCRdb copy retains only in-frame clones and omits some. The sample carries approximately 450,000 clones, approximately 90% recorded once.

This sequence originates from a person between 18 and 65 years old who received the Ad26.COV2.S COVID-19 vaccine or a placebo. The chain joins TRBV2 to TRBJ2-5; possible D gene TRBD2, 5 bases. The source material was peripheral blood, sampled in a trial of Ad26.COV2.S vaccine versus placebo. CDR3 nucleotide sequence: TGTGCCAGCAGTGAAACAACTAGGCAAGAGACCCAGTACTTC. Amino acid sequence: CASSETTRQETQYF.